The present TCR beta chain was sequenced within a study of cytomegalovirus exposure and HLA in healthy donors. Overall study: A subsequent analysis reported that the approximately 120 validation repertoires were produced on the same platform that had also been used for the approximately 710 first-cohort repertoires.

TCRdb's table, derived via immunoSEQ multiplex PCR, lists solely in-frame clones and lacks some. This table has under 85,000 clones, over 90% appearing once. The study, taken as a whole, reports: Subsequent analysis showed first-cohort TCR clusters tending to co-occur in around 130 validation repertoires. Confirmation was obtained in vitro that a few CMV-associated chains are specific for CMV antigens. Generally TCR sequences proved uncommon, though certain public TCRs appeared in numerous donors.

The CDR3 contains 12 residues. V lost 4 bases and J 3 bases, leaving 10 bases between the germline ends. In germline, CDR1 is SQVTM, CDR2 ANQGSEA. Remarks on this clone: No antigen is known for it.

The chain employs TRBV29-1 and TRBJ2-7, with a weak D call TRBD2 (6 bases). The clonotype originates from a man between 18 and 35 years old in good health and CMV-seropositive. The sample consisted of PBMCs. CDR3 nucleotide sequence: TGCAGCGTTGCGGGGAGGAGCTACGAGCAGTACTTC. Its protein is CSVAGRSYEQYF.